The present T cell receptor (beta chain) was sequenced within a study of OX40 agonist ivuxolimab in advanced cancers. In terms of the full investigation: The costimulatory receptor OX40 (CD134) was targeted by ivuxolimab, a fully human IgG2 agonistic monoclonal antibody. Intravenous ivuxolimab was administered to patients every 2 weeks at six dose levels: 0.01, 0.1, 0.3, 1.5, 3 and 10 mg/kg. Of the 50 to 55 dose-escalation patients, hepatocellular carcinoma was present in 19, melanoma in around 15, renal cell carcinoma in 9 and head and neck cancer in 9. A male proportion of roughly 80% and a mean age of about 60 years, ranging from about 20 to 79, were recorded for the dose-escalation cohort. Prior anti-PD-1, anti-PD-L1 or anti-CTLA-4 therapy was permitted, and less than 45% of dose-escalation patients had received checkpoint inhibitors. Partial responses were achieved by three dose-escalation patients, of whom one had hepatocellular carcinoma and two had cutaneous melanoma. Peripheral TCRbeta sequencing was intended to test whether TCR sequence diversity was altered and clonal T-cell expansion was caused by ivuxolimab. The monotherapy dose-escalation portion (N of about 52 patients) of the phase I ivuxolimab trial is reported in the paper.

CDR1 and CDR2 are read off the germline V gene as SGHTA and FQGNSA. Clipping removes 3 bases from V and 3 bases from J, with 9 as the unmatched junction base count. Spanning cysteine to phenylalanine, the CDR3 consists of 16 amino acids. Kept here is only the CDR3 DNA, which spans 48 bases and is read in frame from base 1. To sequence the TCRbeta CDR3 region, genomic DNA was isolated from the sorted cells. The immunoSEQ Assay was used for sequencing of TCRbeta CDR3 regions. In its TCRdb copy, this immuneACCESS table keeps in-frame sequences only and misses some clones. Where compared with another copy, unresolved V genes explain less than half of these, and the others have no known cause. The sample records 95,000 to 150,000 clones, around 93% of which are singletons. The top ten clones comprise roughly 0.15% of the sample. A note on this clone: The antigen it recognizes is unknown. Base quality data are lacking; no much larger clone is found one base away.

The trial excluded patients who had a history of autoimmune disease or were on systemic immunosuppression. Peripheral blood for TCR sequencing was drawn from every dose cohort at baseline, at cycle 4 day 1 and at cycle 7 day 1. The samples were taken from a phase I, first-in-human, multicenter, open-label dose-escalation trial of ivuxolimab. The trial enrolled adults with locally advanced or metastatic head and neck squamous cell, hepatocellular, melanoma or renal cell carcinoma. CD4+ and CD8+ T cells were sorted separately from peripheral blood before TCR sequencing. Findings and caveats that apply to the study as a whole: On average, CD8+ T cells showed more expanded clones than CD4+ T cells after ivuxolimab. At doses of 0.1 to 3.0 mg/kg, clonal expansion of both CD4+ and CD8+ blood T cells was observed from baseline to week 6. Partial responders in the 0.1-3.0 mg/kg groups had among the lowest normalized peripheral clonal expansion, especially among CD8+ T cells. Antigen specificity was not determined for the clonally expanded peripheral T cells. Low levels of normalized T-cell clonal expansion were also seen in some patients who did not respond.

This sequence uses TRBV7-2 and TRBJ2-7, with 9 middle bases fitting TRBD1. The receptor was derived from an adult with an advanced solid tumor such as melanoma, head and neck, liver or kidney cancer. Sample: CD4+ or CD8+ T cells sorted from blood, taken in a trial of the OX40 agonist ivuxolimab. DNA sequence: TGTGCCAGCAGCTTTAATCCGCGGGACAGGGACTACGAGCAGTACTTC. Translated, it gives CASSFNPRDRDYEQYF.